The next 15 T cell receptor beta chains were all read from a single sample in a study of monozygotic twins with inflammatory bowel disease. For each CDR3 protein, TCRdb gives one entry from its re-call of the 5' RACE reads, without DNA. With approximately 400,000 distinct CDR3 sequences in the sample, the ten largest clones hold less than 2.5%. Sequenced material: blood. These receptors all stem from a human donor with ulcerative colitis or Crohn's disease, or a healthy co-twin of an affected twin (not recorded which).

This sequence joins TRBV12-3 or TRBV12-4 and TRBJ2-3; TCRdb's assignment of TRBD2 cannot be checked, as there is no DNA. This CDR3 is 15 amino acids long. The CDR3: CASSLWGPYTDTQYF.

This rearrangement joins TRBV12-3 or TRBV12-4 to TRBJ1-1. The length of the CDR3 is 14 residues. CDR3 sequence: CASSLVRDHTEAFF.

The CDR3 loop is CASSSNKMGLSGEQYF. The genes are TRBV7-8 and TRBJ2-7; TCRdb selects TRBD1, and the lack of DNA leaves this call unchecked. The CDR3 consists of 16 residues. Germline CDR1 reads SGHVS; CDR2 reads FQNEAQ.

The V call is TRBV7-3, the J call TRBJ2-2; TCRdb returns TRBD2, unconfirmable since there is no DNA. The CDR3 is made up of 18 amino acids. Germline CDR1 SGHTA, CDR2 FQGTGA. CDR3 in amino acids: CASSPRPSVAGDTGELFF.

V gene TRBV19 combines with J gene TRBJ1-2. The CDR3 has 14 residues. CDR1 is LNHDA and CDR2 is SQIVND in the germline V gene (reference sequence). The CDR3: CASSTLDGRYGYTF.

The chain uses TRBV6-6 and TRBJ2-5; TCRdb returns TRBD1, unconfirmable since there is no DNA. Germline V gives CDR1 MNHNY, CDR2 SVGAGI (reference sequence). The CDR3 runs to 13 residues. The CDR3 is CASSYGGWETQYF.

The J gene is TRBJ1-6, the V gene TRBV6-1; TCRdb outputs TRBD1, but without DNA this stays unchecked. The CDR3 length is 15 residues. Germline CDR1 and CDR2: MNHNS and SASEGT. CDR3 in amino acids: CASSPQGGASSPLHF.

The chain employs TRBV7-4 and TRBJ2-3; TCRdb selects TRBD1, and the lack of DNA leaves this call unchecked. There are 16 residues in the CDR3. Germline lookup yields CDR1 SGHVT and CDR2 SQSDAQ. CDR3 loop: CASRSLRRDNTDTQYF. Together with reference TRBV7-4 and TRBJ2-3, the CDR3 gives the full variable domain: GAGVSQSPRYKVAKRGRDVALRCDSISGHVTLYWYRQTLGQGSEVLTYSQSDAQRDKSGRPSGRFSAERPERSVSTLKIQRTEQGDSAVYLCASRSLRRDNTDTQYFGPGTRLTVL.

The chain carries TRBV30 and TRBJ2-3; the TRBD1 assignment by TCRdb is unverifiable without DNA. CDR3 length: 13 amino acids. Germline CDR1 reads GTSNPN; CDR2 reads SVGIG (reference sequence). This chain's CDR3 is CAWKRGAVDTQYF.

The chain employs TRBV5-5 and TRBJ1-1; the TCRdb call, TRBD1, lacks DNA for checking. The germline V gene has CDR1 SGHKS and CDR2 YYEKEE (reference sequence). The CDR3 loop spans 14 amino acids. This CDR3 reads CASSLIQGRTEAFF.

This sequence joins TRBV5-1 and TRBJ2-3; TCRdb picks TRBD2, but there is no DNA to check that call. This CDR3 contains 17 residues. The germline V gene encodes CDR1 SGHRS and CDR2 YFSETQ. The chain's CDR3 is CASSSATSGRAPDTQYF.

The chain uses TRBV5-6 and TRBJ1-2; TCRdb indicates TRBD1, and absent DNA this call remains unverified. Germline-derived CDR1 and CDR2 are SGHDT and YYEEEE. The CDR3 sequence is 14 residues long. CDR3 sequence reads: CASSSRTGRYGYTF.

V gene TRBV28 combines with J gene TRBJ1-5; TCRdb proposes TRBD1, but this gene call is untestable without DNA. The CDR3 loop spans 15 amino acids. The V gene's germline CDR1 is MDHEN and CDR2 SYDVKM. This CDR3 reads CASRLGTGSNQPQHF.

The chain joins TRBV5-1 to TRBJ2-1; TCRdb gives TRBD1 as the D gene, but with no DNA this cannot be confirmed. Germline CDR1 and CDR2: SGHRS and YFSETQ. This CDR3 is built from 15 residues. CDR3 protein: CASSQAAGSYNEQFF.

The genes are TRBV19 and TRBJ2-7; TCRdb's D gene call, TRBD1, goes unchecked for lack of DNA. CDR3 length: 14 amino acids. From germline, CDR1 is LNHDA and CDR2 SQIVND (reference sequence). The CDR3 is CASSIEQGSYEQYF.